Below are 10 T cell receptor beta chains sequenced from a single sample in a study of early T cells in non-severe SARS-CoV-2 infection. TCRdb re-called the 5' RACE reads with MiXCR, one entry per CDR3 protein. Among tens of thousands of distinct CDR3 sequences listed, more than 6.5% were seen once. This specimen consisted of whole blood, obtained at baseline. These receptors all stem from an adult who was a healthcare worker with PCR-confirmed SARS-CoV-2 infection or an uninfected control (not recorded which).

The chain couples TRBV7-2 to TRBJ2-5; 9 bases fit TRBD1. Germline CDR1 reads SGHTA; CDR2 reads FQGNSA. CDR3 length equals 17 residues. The ends lost 3 bases at V and 2 bases at J; junction bases unmatched: 10. This chain's CDR3 is CASSFPLGTGFQETQYF. In nucleotides, the CDR3 is TGTGCCAGCAGCTTCCCCTTAGGGACAGGGTTTCAAGAGACCCAGTACTTC.

This clonotype was counted at least ten times. The chain joins TRBV4-3 to TRBJ1-2; D is ambiguous. V was clipped by 4 bases and J by 5 bases, with 17 bases between them. The CDR3 consists of 15 residues. CDR1 is LGHNA, CDR2 YSLEER, per germline. CDR3 residues: CASSPAVGGLYGYTF. The CDR3 DNA is TGCGCCAGCAGCCCGGCCGTGGGCGGATTATATGGCTACACCTTC.

The V and J genes are TRBV11-2 and TRBJ1-2, with D perhaps matching TRBD1 (5 bases). CDR3 length: 13 residues. V was pared by 4 bases and J by 10 bases, with 16 bases between. Germline lookup yields CDR1 SGHAT and CDR2 FQNNGV. The CDR3 here is CASSSGPGYTYTF. The CDR3 DNA reads TGTGCCAGCAGCTCGGGACCTGGCTATACCTACACCTTC.

This clonotype was picked up many times. The chain carries TRBV20-1 and TRBJ1-2; D perhaps matches TRBD1 (6 bases). The ends were cut back, 6 bases at V and 2 bases at J, with 19 bases in the middle. In germline, CDR1 is DFQATT, CDR2 SNEGSKA (reference sequence). The CDR3 runs 15 residues. CDR3 sequence reads: CSATWTVTLNYGYTF. CDR3 DNA: TGCAGTGCCACCTGGACAGTCACATTGAACTATGGCTACACCTTC.

The V and J genes are TRBV29-1 and TRBJ2-5; 7 bases fit TRBD1. The CDR3 sequence is 13 residues long. Germline loops: CDR1 SQVTM, CDR2 ANQGSEA. Trimming cost V 2 bases and J 4 bases; bases outside gene matches: 4. The CDR3 bases are TGCAGCGTTGAAAGGACAGGCCTAGAGACCCAGTACTTC. This encodes CSVERTGLETQYF.

There are many counts of this clonotype. This chain connects TRBV7-8 to TRBJ2-7; D call uncertain. Looked up from germline, CDR1 is SGHVS and CDR2 is FQNEAQ. The CDR3 loop spans 12 amino acids. The V gene lost 1 base and the J gene lost 6 bases, with 7 bases spanning the gap. The CDR3 region is CASSLDQVEQYF. In DNA, the CDR3 is TGTGCCAGCAGCTTAGACCAAGTCGAGCAGTACTTC. The entire variable domain, with the rest obtained from reference TRBV7-8 and TRBJ2-7, is as follows: GAGVSQSPRYKVAKRGQDVALRCDPISGHVSLFWYQQALGQGPEFLTYFQNEAQLDKSGLPSDRFFAERPEGSVSTLKIQRTQQEDSAVYLCASSLDQVEQYFGPGTRLTVT.

This clonotype was detected many times. The rearrangement uses TRBV29-1 and TRBJ2-7, with 10 bases fitting TRBD1. The germline V gene has CDR1 SQVTM and CDR2 ANQGSEA. This CDR3 has 12 residues. With 4 bases clipped from V and 3 bases from J, the junction kept 0 bases outside the gene matches. The CDR3 DNA reads TGCAGCGTTGGGGACAGGGGCTACGAGCAGTACTTC. It is translated as CSVGDRGYEQYF.

This clonotype turned up a few times. V gene TRBV6-2 or TRBV6-3 combines with J gene TRBJ2-7; 8 bases map to TRBD2. CDR3 size: 15 residues. With V trimmed by 5 bases and J by 6 bases, 12 bases remained unmatched. Germline assignment: CDR1 MNHEY and CDR2 SVGEGT. This CDR3 reads CASSPRAGALGEQYF. CDR3 DNA sequence: TGTGCCAGCAGTCCAAGAGCGGGGGCGCTTGGCGAGCAGTACTTC.

This chain links TRBV20-1 with TRBJ2-3; TRBD2 matches at 15 bases. The CDR3 is 16 residues long. V lost 2 bases and J lost 5; bases outside the gene matches: 5. Germline CDR1 DFQATT, CDR2 SNEGSKA (reference sequence). The CDR3 here is CSARKGLAGGRDTQYF. DNA of the CDR3: TGCAGTGCTAGAAAAGGACTAGCGGGGGGGCGAGATACGCAGTATTTT.

This clonotype was detected many times. The chain is built from TRBV5-5 and TRBJ2-1, with TRBD1 matching 7 bases. This CDR3 contains 15 residues. After removal of 1 base from V and 3 bases from J, the junction contained 4 bases not matched to a gene. Germline CDR1 SGHKS, CDR2 YYEKEE (reference sequence). CDR3 bases: TGTGCCAGCAGCTTGTTGGGACAGATCTACAATGAGCAGTTCTTC. This codes for CASSLLGQIYNEQFF.